What follows are 20 T cell receptor beta chains derived from one specimen sequenced in a study of blood T cell repertoires in COVID-19. Some clones are missing from TCRdb's copy, which holds only in-frame ones; the method was immunoSEQ multiplex PCR. This table has roughly 480,000 clones, 89% appearing once. The sample was peripheral blood. These receptors came from a man younger than 35 with COVID-19, enrolled during active disease.

The V gene is TRBV24-1, the J gene TRBJ2-5; tentatively, D is TRBD1 (7 bases). The germline V and J ends were trimmed by 1 base and 7 bases, with 18 bases remaining between them. The CDR3 spans 16 residues. Germline V lookup: CDR1 KGHDR, CDR2 SFDVKD. CDR3 region: CATSDLPRQGGGTQYF. As DNA, the CDR3 is TGTGCCACCAGTGATTTACCTAGACAGGGAGGTGGGACCCAGTACTTC.

This clone was seen only once. The V and J genes are TRBV18 and TRBJ1-4; the D gene is possibly TRBD1 (5 bases). Between the trimmed V and J ends, which lost 6 bases and 7 bases, there was a span of 21 bases. This CDR3 is built from 16 residues. Germline assignment: CDR1 KGHSH and CDR2 LQKENI. CDR3 bases: TGTGCCAGCTCGCCGGGGGTCCCCCGGAATGGTGAAAAACTGTTTTTT. Residues: CASSPGVPRNGEKLFF.

The rearrangement links TRBV18 to TRBJ1-2; D is perhaps TRBD1 (6 bases). This CDR3 has 15 amino acids. Trimming took 1 base from V and 2 from J, leaving 11 bases between them. The germline CDR1 and CDR2 sequences are KGHSH and LQKENI. The CDR3 coding sequence is TGTGCCAGCTCACCACTCGGACAGAGGAACTATGGCTACACCTTC. Translated, it gives CASSPLGQRNYGYTF.

J is TRBJ2-7 and V is TRBV2; D perhaps matches TRBD1 (5 bases). This CDR3 has 14 residues. Germline V gene sequence: CDR1 SNHLY, CDR2 FYNNEI. V lost 5 bases, J lost 1 base, and 12 bases lay in between. The CDR3 reads CASSSPQGSYEQYF. The DNA of the CDR3 is TGTGCCAGCAGTTCTCCCCAGGGTTCCTACGAGCAGTACTTC.

The chain combines TRBV11-3 with TRBJ2-1; 10 bases map to TRBD2. The CDR3 extends over 17 amino acids. Germline CDR1 and CDR2: SGHNT and YENEEA. V lost 0 bases, J lost 8 bases, and 10 bases stayed unmatched. The CDR3 DNA is TGTGCCAGCAGCTTAGAGCTAGCGGGAGCAATTTGGCATGAGCAGTTCTTC. Translating it yields CASSLELAGAIWHEQFF.

The chain combines TRBV7-9 with TRBJ2-6; TRBD1 is a possible D gene (5 bases). The CDR3 loop spans 16 amino acids. In germline, CDR1 is SEHNR, CDR2 FQNEAQ (reference sequence). V shed 4 bases and J shed 0 bases, with 10 bases lying between them. CDR3 in DNA: TGTGCCAGCAGCTCTCACAGGTCCTCTGGGGCCAACGTCCTGACTTTC. It translates to CASSSHRSSGANVLTF.

As to this clone: The same CDR3 arises from other DNA sequences in this sample as well. The rearrangement uses TRBV5-1 and TRBJ2-3; 9 bases match TRBD1. The CDR3 is made up of 14 amino acids. Germline lookup yields CDR1 SGHRS and CDR2 YFSETQ. Trimming took 4 bases from V and 5 from J; bases not matched to a gene: 5. This CDR3 is CASSPGQGGDTQYF. The CDR3 DNA follows: TGCGCCAGCAGCCCGGGACAGGGTGGAGATACGCAGTATTTT.

This chain uses TRBV11-1 with TRBJ2-3; TRBD2 matches 12 bases. Germline V gene data show CDR1 as SGHAT and CDR2 as FQDESV (reference sequence). The CDR3 length is 16 residues. J gave up 8 bases and V 6 bases, and 12 bases lay outside the gene matches. The CDR3 sequence: CASRRSKGLAGSTQYF. CDR3 bases: TGTGCCAGCAGAAGATCTAAAGGACTAGCGGGGAGTACGCAGTATTTT.

In DNA form, the CDR3 reads TGCGCCAGCAGCTCCCTGGGCCATCAAGAGACCCAGTACTTC. Protein sequence: CASSSLGHQETQYF. The chain employs TRBV5-1 and TRBJ2-5; D is unresolved. V lost 3 bases, J lost 2 bases, and 11 bases lay in between. CDR1 is SGHRS and CDR2 is YFSETQ in the germline V gene. CDR3 length: 14 amino acids.

This chain joins TRBV23-1 and TRBJ2-2; 11 bases line up with TRBD2. TRBV23-1 carries the ORF label, with uncertain function. The length of the CDR3 is 17 residues. J lost 1 base, V lost 0 bases, and 1 base had no gene match. CDR3 sequence: CASSQSTSGGNTGELFF. The CDR3 coding sequence is TGCGCCAGCAGTCAATCAACTAGCGGGGGGAACACCGGGGAGCTGTTTTTT.

The chain combines TRBV27 with TRBJ2-2; 9 bases align to TRBD1. This CDR3 is 15 amino acids long. Trimming took 6 bases from V and 3 from J; bases not matched to a gene: 5. Germline V gene data show CDR1 as MNHEY and CDR2 as SMNVEV (reference sequence). Here the CDR3 reads CASSPDRGDTGELFF. CDR3 DNA sequence: TGTGCCAGCAGCCCGGACAGGGGTGACACCGGGGAGCTGTTTTTT.

V gene TRBV30 combines with J gene TRBJ2-5; perhaps TRBD2 as D (6 bases). CDR3 length: 15 amino acids. CDR1 is GTSNPN, CDR2 SVGIG, per germline (reference sequence). V was trimmed by 5 bases and J by 1 base, leaving 17 bases between them. The CDR3 is CAWQGWGVGQETQYF. In nucleotides, the CDR3 is TGTGCCTGGCAAGGCTGGGGGGTCGGCCAAGAGACCCAGTACTTC. The variable domain in full, with the rest retrieved from reference TRBV30 and TRBJ2-5, is SQTIHQWPATLVQPVGSPLSLECTVEGTSNPNLYWYRQAAGRGLQLLFYSVGIGQISSEVPQNLSASRPQDRQFILSSKKLLLSDSGFYLCAWQGWGVGQETQYFGPGTRLLVL.

This clone was recorded once. The V and J genes are TRBV6-5 and TRBJ2-7, with D maybe TRBD1 (5 bases). Between the trimmed V and J ends, which lost 6 bases and 3 bases, there was a span of 9 bases. This CDR3 contains 12 residues. The germline V gene has CDR1 MNHEY and CDR2 SVGAGI. The CDR3 coding sequence is TGTGCCAGCAGATCGCAGGGCTACGAGCAGTACTTC. Protein product: CASRSQGYEQYF.

The table lists this clone with a count of one. The chain joins TRBV27 to TRBJ2-5; possible D gene TRBD2, 5 bases. Between the trimmed V and J ends, which lost 6 bases and 6 bases, there was a span of 17 bases. The CDR3 extends over 14 amino acids. The germline CDR1 and CDR2 sequences are MNHEY and SMNVEV (reference sequence). The DNA for the CDR3 is TGTGCCAGCAGCCACCGGGGTATCCTACAGACCCAGTACTTC. Its protein is CASSHRGILQTQYF.

This chain uses TRBV13 with TRBJ1-1; 7 bases are a match to TRBD1. The CDR3 runs 13 residues. Germline loops: CDR1 PRHDT, CDR2 FYEKMQ (reference sequence). V trimming: 0 bases; J trimming: 8 bases; junction bases outside the gene matches: 3. CDR3 in amino acids: CASSLGTGEEAFF. In DNA form, the CDR3 reads TGTGCCAGCAGCTTAGGTACAGGGGAGGAAGCTTTCTTT.

The CDR3 reads CASSFIPGLGEKLFF. The CDR3 nucleotides read TGTGCCAGCAGCTTTATTCCGGGACTAGGGGAAAAACTGTTTTTT. The chain combines TRBV7-6 with TRBJ1-4; tentative D call: TRBD1 (5 bases). The V and J ends lost 3 bases and 8 bases respectively, with 16 bases between them. The CDR3 length is 15 residues. Germline V gene lookup returns CDR1 SGHVS and CDR2 FNYEAQ.

This clone has a single count. V usage is TRBV5-1 and J usage is TRBJ2-6; tentatively, D is TRBD1 (6 bases). The CDR3 has 17 residues. Per the germline V gene, CDR1 is SGHRS and CDR2 is YFSETQ. V dropped 1 base and J dropped 0 bases, with 11 bases sitting between them. The CDR3 protein is CASSLSGQVSGANVLTF. The CDR3, as DNA: TGCGCCAGCAGCTTGTCGGGACAAGTCTCTGGGGCCAACGTCCTGACTTTC.

The chain couples TRBV28 to TRBJ2-2, with 11 bases that match TRBD1. Trimming removed 5 bases from V and 6 bases from J; junction bases left unmatched: 11. The CDR3 sequence is 17 residues long. From germline, CDR1 is MDHEN and CDR2 SYDVKM. The CDR3 DNA follows: TGTGCCAGCAGTCTCGCCGGGACAGGGGGTTTAGCCGGGGAGCTGTTTTTT. Its translation: CASSLAGTGGLAGELFF.

The V gene is TRBV14, the J gene TRBJ2-5; 7 nucleotides align to TRBD2. This CDR3 region has 15 residues. The V and J ends lost 0 bases and 1 base, in that order; junction bases with no gene match: 2. The germline CDR1 and CDR2 sequences are SGHDN and FVKESK. CDR3 nucleotide sequence: TGTGCCAGCAGCCAAGATGGGGGGGGCCAAGAGACCCAGTACTTC. Residues: CASSQDGGGQETQYF. Supplemented by reference TRBV14 and TRBJ2-5, the full variable domain reads EAGVTQFPSHSVIEKGQTVTLRCDPISGHDNLYWYRRVMGKEIKFLLHFVKESKQDESGMPNNRFLAERTGGTYSTLKVQPAELEDSGVYFCASSQDGGGQETQYFGPGTRLLVL.

The rearrangement joins TRBV5-5 to TRBJ2-1; 7 bases match TRBD1. Trimming at V came to 5 bases and at J to 4 bases, leaving 6 bases not matched to a gene. Germline V gives CDR1 SGHKS, CDR2 YYEKEE (reference sequence). The CDR3 is 14 residues long. Here the CDR3 reads CASRPGDSYNEQFF. Written as DNA, the CDR3 is TGTGCCAGCAGACCAGGGGACAGTTACAATGAGCAGTTCTTC.